This is a list of T cell receptor beta chains from one sample in a study of blood T cell repertoires in COVID-19. Measured with immunoSEQ multiplex PCR; TCRdb has only the in-frame clones, and not every one. The data show about 480,000 clones, around 89% seen once. Sequencing used peripheral blood. These receptors were taken from a woman in her fifties or sixties with COVID-19, enrolled during active disease. Each CDR3 is given with its conserved first and last residue. D genes are given only for firm matches. Size is omitted from some rows. Given values are once, few, many or a class for expanded clones.

d_call: -; v_call: TRBV30; clone_size: -; j_call: TRBJ1-1; cdr3_nt: TGTGCCTGGATTCGACGGGGGGAAACTGAAGCTTTCTTT; cdr3_aa: CAWIRRGETEAFF
d_call: TRBD2; v_call: TRBV5-6; clone_size: -; j_call: TRBJ2-3; cdr3_nt: TGTGCCAGCAGCTCACTAGCGGGGTTCACAGATACGCAGTATTTT; cdr3_aa: CASSSLAGFTDTQYF
d_call: -; v_call: TRBV3-1/TRBV3-2; clone_size: -; j_call: TRBJ2-3; cdr3_nt: TGTGCCAGCAGCCAAGATCTAGGTGGGGGCAAAGATACGCAGTATTTT; cdr3_aa: CASSQDLGGGKDTQYF
d_call: -; v_call: TRBV24-1; clone_size: -; j_call: TRBJ1-1; cdr3_nt: TGTGCCACCAGTGAGATAGGAGGCACTGAAGCTTTCTTT; cdr3_aa: CATSEIGGTEAFF
d_call: TRBD1; v_call: TRBV7-2; clone_size: once; j_call: TRBJ2-5; cdr3_nt: TGTGCCAGCAGCAAAAGGGCAGGGGGCTTAGAGACCCAGTACTTC; cdr3_aa: CASSKRAGGLETQYF
d_call: TRBD2; v_call: TRBV4-2; clone_size: once; j_call: TRBJ2-5; cdr3_nt: TGTGCCAGCAGCCTAACTCTGACTAGCGGCGACCAAGAGACCCAGTACTTC; cdr3_aa: CASSLTLTSGDQETQYF
d_call: TRBD1; v_call: TRBV6-1; clone_size: -; j_call: TRBJ1-6; cdr3_nt: TGTGCCAGCAGTGATTACCCACAGGGGGCGCGTAATTCACCCCTCCACTTT; cdr3_aa: CASSDYPQGARNSPLHF
d_call: -; v_call: TRBV24-1; clone_size: -; j_call: TRBJ2-1; cdr3_nt: TGTGCCACCAGTGACTGGCGGGGACCATACAATGAGCAGTTCTTC; cdr3_aa: CATSDWRGPYNEQFF
d_call: -; v_call: TRBV19; clone_size: -; j_call: TRBJ2-7; cdr3_nt: TGTGCCAGTAGTATACGGACACCCGCCTACGAGCAGTACTTC; cdr3_aa: CASSIRTPAYEQYF
d_call: TRBD2; v_call: TRBV11-3; clone_size: once; j_call: TRBJ2-3; cdr3_nt: TGTGCCAGCAGCTACGGGACTAGCGATCGAGATACGCAGTATTTT; cdr3_aa: CASSYGTSDRDTQYF
d_call: TRBD1; v_call: TRBV2; clone_size: -; j_call: TRBJ1-2; cdr3_nt: TGTGCCAGCAGCGTCCCGGGACAGGGTTTTAACTATGGCTACACCTTC; cdr3_aa: CASSVPGQGFNYGYTF
d_call: TRBD1; v_call: TRBV3-1/TRBV3-2; clone_size: -; j_call: TRBJ1-1; cdr3_nt: TGTGCCAGCAGCCTCGGACAGGGGAGCACTGAAGCTTTCTTT; cdr3_aa: CASSLGQGSTEAFF
d_call: -; v_call: TRBV11-2; clone_size: -; j_call: TRBJ2-3; cdr3_nt: TGTGCCAGCAGCTTAGCGACAGATACTATGAGGGATACGCAGTATTTT; cdr3_aa: CASSLATDTMRDTQYF
d_call: -; v_call: TRBV5-6; clone_size: -; j_call: TRBJ2-7; cdr3_nt: TGTGCCAGCAGCTTAGAGAGGTTTTACGAGCAGTACTTC; cdr3_aa: CASSLERFYEQYF
d_call: TRBD1; v_call: TRBV28; clone_size: -; j_call: TRBJ1-2; cdr3_nt: TGTGCCAGCAGTTTACTTACGCGGGACAGTGGTAACTATGGCTACACCTTC; cdr3_aa: CASSLLTRDSGNYGYTF
d_call: -; v_call: TRBV19; clone_size: -; j_call: TRBJ1-6; cdr3_nt: TGTGCCAGTAGTATAGGAGGGGGTAGCTCACCCCTCCACTTT; cdr3_aa: CASSIGGGSSPLHF
d_call: -; v_call: TRBV18; clone_size: few; j_call: TRBJ1-6; cdr3_nt: TGTGCCAGCTCACCGGGACAACCAGAGCGAGGTTCACCCCTCCACTTT; cdr3_aa: CASSPGQPERGSPLHF
d_call: -; v_call: TRBV4-2; clone_size: -; j_call: TRBJ2-7; cdr3_nt: TGTGCCAGCAGCCAAGTCTCAGTGGGCTTCTCCTACGAGCAGTACTTC; cdr3_aa: CASSQVSVGFSYEQYF
d_call: TRBD1; v_call: TRBV30; clone_size: -; j_call: TRBJ2-7; cdr3_nt: TGTGCCTGGGACAGGGGCAGTGACGAGCAGTACTTC; cdr3_aa: CAWDRGSDEQYF
d_call: -; v_call: TRBV15; clone_size: once; j_call: TRBJ1-2; cdr3_nt: TGTGCCACAAGGGATCCTTCTGGGGGCAACTATGGCTACACCTTC; cdr3_aa: CATRDPSGGNYGYTF
d_call: -; v_call: TRBV30; clone_size: -; j_call: TRBJ1-2; cdr3_nt: TGTGCCTGGATTCGCCCTGGGAGCTATGGCTACACCTTC; cdr3_aa: CAWIRPGSYGYTF
d_call: TRBD1; v_call: TRBV28; clone_size: -; j_call: TRBJ1-6; cdr3_nt: TGTGCCAGCAGTCGGGCAGGGGGATCACCCCTCCACTTT; cdr3_aa: CASSRAGGSPLHF
d_call: TRBD2; v_call: TRBV3-1/TRBV3-2; clone_size: -; j_call: TRBJ2-2; cdr3_nt: TGTGCCAGCAGCCCTCTCCTCCTAGCGGGGAGTAGTAGCGGGGAGCTGTTTTTT; cdr3_aa: CASSPLLLAGSSSGELFF
d_call: -; v_call: TRBV18; clone_size: -; j_call: TRBJ2-2; cdr3_nt: TGTGCCAGCTCACCAAGACAGACCGCGAACACCGGGGAGCTGTTTTTT; cdr3_aa: CASSPRQTANTGELFF
d_call: -; v_call: TRBV6-5; clone_size: -; j_call: TRBJ2-3; cdr3_nt: TGTGCCAGCAGTTACGAGGGCCGCGACACAGATACGCAGTATTTT; cdr3_aa: CASSYEGRDTDTQYF
d_call: TRBD2; v_call: TRBV5-1; clone_size: -; j_call: TRBJ2-1; cdr3_nt: TGCGCCAGCAGCTACTTAGCGGGGGAATACAATGAGCAGTTCTTC; cdr3_aa: CASSYLAGEYNEQFF
d_call: -; v_call: TRBV3-1/TRBV3-2; clone_size: once; j_call: TRBJ1-1; cdr3_nt: TGTGCCAGCAGCCAATTGGAGGGTGGCTCGAGAGCTGAAGCTTTCTTT; cdr3_aa: CASSQLEGGSRAEAFF
d_call: TRBD2; v_call: TRBV4-2; clone_size: -; j_call: TRBJ2-1; cdr3_nt: TGTGCCAGCAGCCAAGTTTTCGGGGACGGGGGGGCCGATGAGCAGTTCTTC; cdr3_aa: CASSQVFGDGGADEQFF
d_call: -; v_call: TRBV24-1; clone_size: -; j_call: TRBJ1-5; cdr3_nt: TGTGCCACCAGGGAAGGTGAGGGAAGCCTTAATCGGCCCCAGCATTTT; cdr3_aa: CATREGEGSLNRPQHF
d_call: TRBD1; v_call: TRBV5-1; clone_size: -; j_call: TRBJ2-1; cdr3_nt: TGCGCCAGCAGCTTGGTAGGGACAGGGATGGATGAGCAGTTCTTC; cdr3_aa: CASSLVGTGMDEQFF
d_call: -; v_call: TRBV21-1; clone_size: -; j_call: TRBJ2-2; cdr3_nt: TGTGCCAGCAGCAAACCCGAGGGACTAGCGGGAAGCGACACCGGGGAGCTGTTTTTT; cdr3_aa: CASSKPEGLAGSDTGELFF
d_call: TRBD2; v_call: TRBV2; clone_size: -; j_call: TRBJ2-1; cdr3_nt: TGTGCCAGCAGTGAACATAGCGGGTACAATGAGCAGTTCTTC; cdr3_aa: CASSEHSGYNEQFF
d_call: TRBD2; v_call: TRBV5-6; clone_size: -; j_call: TRBJ2-1; cdr3_nt: TGTGCCAGCAGCGGGAGGGCGGGGGTAGGAAATGAGCAGTTCTTC; cdr3_aa: CASSGRAGVGNEQFF
d_call: TRBD1; v_call: TRBV27; clone_size: -; j_call: TRBJ1-2; cdr3_nt: TGTGCCAGCAGTTTATCGATGGCAGGGGGAGTCTATGGCTACACCTTC; cdr3_aa: CASSLSMAGGVYGYTF
d_call: TRBD1; v_call: TRBV29-1; clone_size: -; j_call: TRBJ1-2; cdr3_nt: TGCAGCGTGGGACAGGGTGACTATGGCTACACCTTC; cdr3_aa: CSVGQGDYGYTF
d_call: -; v_call: TRBV3-1/TRBV3-2; clone_size: -; j_call: TRBJ2-5; cdr3_nt: TGTGCCAGCAGCCTTAAAGGAGATGGGGAGACCCAGTACTTC; cdr3_aa: CASSLKGDGETQYF
d_call: -; v_call: TRBV5-4; clone_size: -; j_call: TRBJ1-1; cdr3_nt: TGTGCCAGCAGCCCCCTTAACAGGGTTGAAGCTTTCTTT; cdr3_aa: CASSPLNRVEAFF
d_call: -; v_call: TRBV10-3; clone_size: -; j_call: TRBJ1-2; cdr3_nt: TGTGCCATCAGTGAGTCGGGGGGGGAAAATGGCTACACCTTC; cdr3_aa: CAISESGGENGYTF